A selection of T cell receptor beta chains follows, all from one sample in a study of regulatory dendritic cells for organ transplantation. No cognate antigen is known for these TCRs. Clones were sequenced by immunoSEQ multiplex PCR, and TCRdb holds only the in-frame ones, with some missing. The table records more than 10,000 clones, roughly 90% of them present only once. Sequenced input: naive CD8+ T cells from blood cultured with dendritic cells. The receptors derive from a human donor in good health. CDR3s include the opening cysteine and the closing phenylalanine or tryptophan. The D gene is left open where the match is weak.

TGTGCCAGCAGTTACGGATCCCAAGAGACCCAGTACTTC	CASSYGSQETQYF	-	TRBJ2-5	TRBV6-5
TGCGCCAGCAGCCAGTCCCGGGACGGAATCACTGAAGCTTTCTTT	CASSQSRDGITEAFF	-	TRBJ1-1	TRBV4-3
TGTGCCAGCAGCCGCGGACAGGGGAAATACTACGAGCAGTACTTC	CASSRGQGKYYEQYF	TRBD1	TRBJ2-7	TRBV7-9
TGTGCCAGCAGTTACTCGAATGCAGGGAGAGAGCAGTACTTC	CASSYSNAGREQYF	-	TRBJ2-7	TRBV6-6
TGCAGCGTTGAAGATCCCGGGAAGGCAGATGGCTACACCTTC	CSVEDPGKADGYTF	-	TRBJ1-2	TRBV29-1
TGTGCCAGCAGCCCAGCGGGACCCCCAGATACGCAGTATTTT	CASSPAGPPDTQYF	TRBD2	TRBJ2-3	TRBV4-2
TGTGCCATCGAAACCGGGACAGGGGGCTACGAGCAGTACTTC	CAIETGTGGYEQYF	TRBD1	TRBJ2-7	TRBV28
TGTGCCTGGAGTGTGGGGCGGGTCAGGGCCTACGAGCAGTACTTC	CAWSVGRVRAYEQYF	-	TRBJ2-7	TRBV30
TGTGCCAGCAGCTTTATGGGGACTGAAGCTTTCTTT	CASSFMGTEAFF	-	TRBJ1-1	TRBV7-9
TGTGCCAGCAGCTTATTCTCGGGGGGCGCACAGGGCTACACCTTC	CASSLFSGGAQGYTF	-	TRBJ1-2	TRBV13
TGTGCCAGCAGCCAAGCCGGCGCGGGGGAGTTCGAGCAGTACTTC	CASSQAGAGEFEQYF	TRBD2	TRBJ2-7	TRBV4-2
TGCGCCAGCAGCCAAGATTGGAATCCCACCAGTTACAATGAGCAGTTCTTC	CASSQDWNPTSYNEQFF	-	TRBJ2-1	TRBV4-3
TGTGCCAGCAGCTTACCTACGGGTAAGAGCGACACTGAAGCTTTCTTT	CASSLPTGKSDTEAFF	-	TRBJ1-1	TRBV7-9
TGTGCCAGCAGCGTAGAATGGGGGGGGACAGATACGCAGTATTTT	CASSVEWGGTDTQYF	TRBD2	TRBJ2-3	TRBV9
TGTGCCAGTAGTACGGGCCCTAGCACAGATACGCAGTATTTT	CASSTGPSTDTQYF	-	TRBJ2-3	TRBV19
TGTGCCTGGAGTGTAAGGGGGCACGCCGGGGAGCTGTTTTTT	CAWSVRGHAGELFF	TRBD1	TRBJ2-2	TRBV30
TGCGCCAGCAGCCGATTACTAGCGGTACAAGAGACCCAGTACTTC	CASSRLLAVQETQYF	TRBD2	TRBJ2-5	TRBV4-3
TGTGCCAGCAGGTCGGGGTTAGTGTACTACGAGCAGTACTTC	CASRSGLVYYEQYF	-	TRBJ2-7	TRBV28
TGTGCCAGCAGTACGGGGACTGAAGCTTTCTTT	CASSTGTEAFF	-	TRBJ1-1	TRBV2
TGCGCCAGCAGCCAAGACATCGCCGACTACGAGCAGTACTTC	CASSQDIADYEQYF	-	TRBJ2-7	TRBV4-3
TGTGCCAGCAGTTTATCCCCAGATACGCAGTATTTT	CASSLSPDTQYF	-	TRBJ2-3	TRBV27
TGTGCCAGCAGTTACTCGCCTAGCGGAAATGAGCAGTTCTTC	CASSYSPSGNEQFF	TRBD2	TRBJ2-1	TRBV6-6
TGTGCCAGCAGCTTAGCGGGTTTGAGAGGGACAGGATACACCGGGGAGCTGTTTTTT	CASSLAGLRGTGYTGELFF	TRBD1	TRBJ2-2	TRBV7-8
TGTGCCAGCAGCTCCGAGGGAGCCGGGGAGCTGTTTTTT	CASSSEGAGELFF	-	TRBJ2-2	TRBV7-9
TGTGCCAGCAGCGTCTCGGACGGGCACACTGAAGCTTTCTTT	CASSVSDGHTEAFF	-	TRBJ1-1	TRBV9
TGTGCCAGCACCCAAAAGGCCCAGCGGAGATATTACGAGCAGTACTTC	CASTQKAQRRYYEQYF	-	TRBJ2-7	TRBV11-2
TGTGCCAGCAGTTATGGACAGACGGGGGATGAAAAACTGTTTTTT	CASSYGQTGDEKLFF	-	TRBJ1-4	TRBV6-5
TGTGCCAGCACCCCCGACACTGAAGCTTTCTTT	CASTPDTEAFF	-	TRBJ1-1	TRBV6-6
TGTGCCAGCAAAGGGACAGATTTTGTCAACACTGAAGCTTTCTTT	CASKGTDFVNTEAFF	TRBD1	TRBJ1-1	TRBV18
TGCAGCGTTGACACAGTTGTGGTCAATGAGCAGTTCTTC	CSVDTVVVNEQFF	-	TRBJ2-1	TRBV29-1
TGTGCCAGCAGCGTAGCCGCTAACCCGGAAGAGCAGTACTTC	CASSVAANPEEQYF	-	TRBJ2-7	TRBV9
TGTGCCAGCAGCCAAACGGGGGGGCGGGGAGATACGCAGTATTTT	CASSQTGGRGDTQYF	TRBD2	TRBJ2-3	TRBV14